The TCR beta chain described here comes from a study of cytomegalovirus exposure and HLA in healthy donors. Study results and caveats: Judged likely to be a sequencing artifact was a cluster of highly shared sequence variants. While the bulk of TCR sequences proved rare, some public TCRs turned up in many donors. Roughly even sequencing depth across donors was the assumption behind the presence/absence analyses. A later look showed TCR association rates differing by HLA locus, highest for DRB1 and lowest for HLA-C.

The primer mix had 60 Vbeta and 13 Jbeta primers. The method was immunoSEQ multiplex PCR; TCRdb's version includes in-frame clones alone and lacks a portion of them. The data hold more than 65,000 clones, with approximately 80% observed a single time. This clone was seen repeatedly, ten times or more. Its cognate antigen is unknown. The TCR sequence derives from a man aged 35 to 55 in good health and CMV-seronegative. Sequencing was done on a sample of PBMCs.

The CDR3 DNA follows: TGTGCCAGCAGAACCTCAACAGGGGAGAACACCGGGGAGCTGTTTTTT. The encoded protein is CASRTSTGENTGELFF. The chain combines TRBV2 with TRBJ2-2; 7 bases fit TRBD1. V was clipped by 6 bases and J by 1 base; unmatched bases: 8. This CDR3 comprises 16 residues. Germline CDR1 is SNHLY and CDR2 is FYNNEI.